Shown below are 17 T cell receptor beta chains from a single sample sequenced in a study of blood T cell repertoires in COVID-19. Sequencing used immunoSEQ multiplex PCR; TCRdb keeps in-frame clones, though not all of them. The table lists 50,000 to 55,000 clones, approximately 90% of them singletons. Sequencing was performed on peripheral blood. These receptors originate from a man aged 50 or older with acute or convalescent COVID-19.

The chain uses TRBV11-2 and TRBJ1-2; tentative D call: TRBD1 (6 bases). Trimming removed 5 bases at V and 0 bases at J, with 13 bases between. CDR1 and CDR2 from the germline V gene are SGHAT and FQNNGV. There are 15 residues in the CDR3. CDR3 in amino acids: CASSARTASNYGYTF. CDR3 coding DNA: TGTGCCAGCAGCGCGAGGACAGCCTCTAACTATGGCTACACCTTC.

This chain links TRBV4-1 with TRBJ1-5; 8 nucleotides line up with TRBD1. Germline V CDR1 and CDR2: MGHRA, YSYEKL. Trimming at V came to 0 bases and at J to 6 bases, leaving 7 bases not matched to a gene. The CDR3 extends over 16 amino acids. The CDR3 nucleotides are TGCGCCAGCAGCCAAGATGCCGGGACAGGAAGTCAGCCCCAGCATTTT. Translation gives CASSQDAGTGSQPQHF.

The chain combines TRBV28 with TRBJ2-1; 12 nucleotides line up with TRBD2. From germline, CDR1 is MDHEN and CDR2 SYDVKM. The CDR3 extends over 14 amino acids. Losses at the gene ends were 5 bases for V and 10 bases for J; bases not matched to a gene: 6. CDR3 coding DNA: TGTGCCAGCAGTGCCCCGGGACTAGCGGGCGAGCAGTTCTTC. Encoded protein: CASSAPGLAGEQFF.

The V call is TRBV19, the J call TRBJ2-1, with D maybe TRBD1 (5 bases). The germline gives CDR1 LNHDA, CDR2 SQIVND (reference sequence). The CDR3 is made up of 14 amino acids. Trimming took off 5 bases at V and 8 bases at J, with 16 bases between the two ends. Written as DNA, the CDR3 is TGTGCCAGTAGTCTTGATACCAGGGTTGATGAGCAGTTCTTC. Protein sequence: CASSLDTRVDEQFF.

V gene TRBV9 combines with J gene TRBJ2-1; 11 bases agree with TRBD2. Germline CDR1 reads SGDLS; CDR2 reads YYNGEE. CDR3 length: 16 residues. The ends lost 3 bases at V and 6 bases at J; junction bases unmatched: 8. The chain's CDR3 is CASSANSGGAFNEQFF. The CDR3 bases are TGTGCCAGCAGCGCCAATAGCGGGGGGGCCTTCAATGAGCAGTTCTTC.

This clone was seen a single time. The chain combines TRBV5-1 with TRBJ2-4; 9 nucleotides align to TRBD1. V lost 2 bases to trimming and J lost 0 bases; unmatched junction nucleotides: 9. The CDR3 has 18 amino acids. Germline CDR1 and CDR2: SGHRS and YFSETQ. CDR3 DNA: TGCGCCAGCAGCTTCGGGGACAGGGACCTCCTAGCCAAAAACATTCAGTACTTC. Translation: CASSFGDRDLLAKNIQYF.

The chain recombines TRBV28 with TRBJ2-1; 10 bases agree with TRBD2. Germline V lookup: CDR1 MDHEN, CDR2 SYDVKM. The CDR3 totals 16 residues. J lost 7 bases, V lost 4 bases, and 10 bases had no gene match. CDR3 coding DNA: TGTGCCAGCAGTTACCCCCAAGCGGGAGGGGATAATGAGCAGTTCTTC. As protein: CASSYPQAGGDNEQFF.

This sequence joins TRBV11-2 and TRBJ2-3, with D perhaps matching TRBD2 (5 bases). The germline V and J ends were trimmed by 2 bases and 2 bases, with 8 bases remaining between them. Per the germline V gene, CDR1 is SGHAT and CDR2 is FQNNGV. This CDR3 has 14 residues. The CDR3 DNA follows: TGTGCCAGCAGCTTAACGGGGTTCACAGATACGCAGTATTTT. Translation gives CASSLTGFTDTQYF.

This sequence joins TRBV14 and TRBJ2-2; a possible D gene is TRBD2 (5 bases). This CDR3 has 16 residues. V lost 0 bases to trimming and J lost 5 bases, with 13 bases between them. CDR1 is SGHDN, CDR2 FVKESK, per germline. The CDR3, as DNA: TGTGCCAGCAGCCAAGAAGGCACGGGAAGTACCGGGGAGCTGTTTTTT. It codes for CASSQEGTGSTGELFF.

DNA for the CDR3: TGCGCCAGCAGCTCTGGACCAGCCCGGGACATCTATGGCTACACCTTC. This sequence encodes CASSSGPARDIYGYTF. V is TRBV5-1 and J is TRBJ1-2; tentative D call: TRBD1 (6 bases). In germline, CDR1 is SGHRS, CDR2 YFSETQ. The CDR3 length is 16 residues. Trimming shortened V by 3 bases and J by 4 bases, and 19 bases separated the two germline ends.

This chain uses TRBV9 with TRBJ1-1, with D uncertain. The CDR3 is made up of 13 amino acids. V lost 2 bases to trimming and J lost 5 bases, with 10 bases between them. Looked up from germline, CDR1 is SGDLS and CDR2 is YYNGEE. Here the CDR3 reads CASSVGLETEAFF. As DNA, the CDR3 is TGTGCCAGCAGCGTCGGACTGGAAACTGAAGCTTTCTTT.

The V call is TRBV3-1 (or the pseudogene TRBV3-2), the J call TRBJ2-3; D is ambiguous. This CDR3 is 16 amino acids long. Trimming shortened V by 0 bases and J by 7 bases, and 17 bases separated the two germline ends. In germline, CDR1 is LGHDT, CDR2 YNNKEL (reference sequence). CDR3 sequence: CASSQEPMLVLNTQYF. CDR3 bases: TGTGCCAGCAGCCAAGAACCCATGCTAGTTTTAAATACGCAGTATTTT.

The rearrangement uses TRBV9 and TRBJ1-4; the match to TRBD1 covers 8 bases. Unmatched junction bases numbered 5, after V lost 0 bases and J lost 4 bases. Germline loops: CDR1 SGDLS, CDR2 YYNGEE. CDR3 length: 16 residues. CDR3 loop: CASSVDPTGDNEKLFF. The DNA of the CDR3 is TGTGCCAGCAGCGTAGATCCGACAGGGGATAATGAAAAACTGTTTTTT.

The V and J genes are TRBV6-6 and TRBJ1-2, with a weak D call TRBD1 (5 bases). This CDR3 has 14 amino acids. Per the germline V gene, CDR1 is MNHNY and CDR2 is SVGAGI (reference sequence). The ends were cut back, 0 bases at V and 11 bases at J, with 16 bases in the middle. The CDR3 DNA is TGTGCCAGCAGTTACTCTTCATTTGTACAGGAGTACACCTTC. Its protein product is CASSYSSFVQEYTF.

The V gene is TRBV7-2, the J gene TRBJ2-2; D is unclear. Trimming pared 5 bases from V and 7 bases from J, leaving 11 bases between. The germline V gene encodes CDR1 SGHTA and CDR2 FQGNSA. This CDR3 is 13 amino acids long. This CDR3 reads CASSRVRSGELFF. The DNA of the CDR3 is TGTGCCAGCAGCAGAGTCCGGAGCGGGGAGCTGTTTTTT.

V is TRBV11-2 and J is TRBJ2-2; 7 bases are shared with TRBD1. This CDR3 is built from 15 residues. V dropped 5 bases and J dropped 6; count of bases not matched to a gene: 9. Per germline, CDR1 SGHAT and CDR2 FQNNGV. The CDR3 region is CASSQKGARAGELFF. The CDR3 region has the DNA TGTGCCAGCAGCCAAAAGGGGGCGCGAGCCGGGGAGCTGTTTTTT.

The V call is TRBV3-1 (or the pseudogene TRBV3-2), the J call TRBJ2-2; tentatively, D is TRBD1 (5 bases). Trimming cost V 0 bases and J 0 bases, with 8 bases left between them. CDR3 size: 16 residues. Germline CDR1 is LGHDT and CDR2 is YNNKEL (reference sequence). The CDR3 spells CASSQDYRPNTGELFF. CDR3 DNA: TGTGCCAGCAGCCAAGATTACAGGCCGAACACCGGGGAGCTGTTTTTT.